This T cell receptor beta chain was found in a study of blood T cell repertoires in COVID-19. Study-level background: Samples of COVID-19 (acute and convalescent) were obtained from the United States, Italy and Spain. The analysed material was cDNA or gDNA that came from T cells, B-cell-depleted T cells, or PBMCs.

This clone was recorded once. This CDR3 has 12 residues. Trimming shortened V by 0 bases and J by 4 bases, and 5 bases separated the two germline ends. Germline V gene sequence: CDR1 SGHRS, CDR2 YFSETQ. Original handling: Amplifying reference gene primers gave estimates of nucleated cell counts. Using immunoSEQ multiplex PCR, the repertoire was profiled, and TCRdb retains in-frame clones only, with some absent. That table furnishes V, J and clone size, whereas the DNA furnished D and trimming. The table has 100,000 to 150,000 clones, approximately 90% seen once. The sequencing sample was made of peripheral blood. The clonotype was recovered from a human donor in a cohort sampled during active COVID-19. This sequence joins TRBV5-1 and TRBJ2-7, with unresolved D. The DNA for the CDR3 is TGCGCCAGCAGCTTGGTATTTTACGAGCAGTACTTC. Encoded protein: CASSLVFYEQYF.